Each of the 9 T cell receptor beta chains below was sequenced from the same sample in a study of radiation and T cells in renal cell carcinoma. Measured with immunoSEQ multiplex PCR; TCRdb has only the in-frame clones, and not every one. The table lists approximately 140,000 clones, about 85% of them singletons. Described time point: baseline pretreatment blood. Treatment in this sample: 15 Gy SBRT to primary tumor, nephrectomy 4 weeks later. This specimen was blood, taken from a patient whose treatment included radiotherapy and nephrectomy. These receptors all stem from a woman aged 70-85 years with renal cell carcinoma.

This chain links TRBV9 with TRBJ1-5, with a weak D call TRBD1 (5 bases). This CDR3 is built from 14 residues. The V end lost 3 bases, the J end lost 9 bases, and 16 bases lay between the germline ends. CDR1 SGDLS and CDR2 YYNGEE come from the germline V gene. CDR3 DNA: TGTGCCAGCAGCGGAGGGGACTCTAAAAGGCCCCAGCATTTT. This encodes CASSGGDSKRPQHF.

V gene TRBV27 combines with J gene TRBJ1-2, with D possibly being TRBD1 (6 bases). CDR1 and CDR2 (germline): MNHEY, SMNVEV (reference sequence). This CDR3 contains 15 residues. V was cut by 1 base and J by 1 base, with 10 bases left in between. CDR3 in DNA: TGTGCCAGCAGTTTATTCTCCAGGGGTAACTATGGCTACACCTTC. Its protein product is CASSLFSRGNYGYTF.

This clone appeared once. The chain's CDR3 is CATNRDSNNSPLHF. As DNA, the CDR3 is TGTGCCACGAACCGGGACAGTAATAATTCACCCCTCCACTTT. This rearrangement joins TRBV18 to TRBJ1-6; 7 nucleotides agree with TRBD1. The germline V gene encodes CDR1 KGHSH and CDR2 LQKENI. V was clipped by 10 bases and J by 5 bases; unmatched bases: 8. This CDR3 is built from 14 residues.

Turning to this clone: The same CDR3 arises from other DNA sequences in this sample as well. The chain is built from TRBV11-3 and TRBJ1-1, with D hard to call. The CDR3 consists of 12 residues. Trimming cost V 1 base and J 2 bases, with 2 bases left between them. Germline CDR1 is SGHNT and CDR2 is YENEEA. DNA of the CDR3: TGTGCCAGCAGCTTAGCCAACACTGAAGCTTTCTTT. It translates to CASSLANTEAFF.

The rearrangement links TRBV6-5 to TRBJ1-2, with 8 nucleotides matching TRBD1. The CDR3 is 14 amino acids. V shed 0 bases and J 7 bases; nucleotides not matched to a gene: 4. Germline values: CDR1 MNHEY, CDR2 SVGAGI. The CDR3 DNA is TGTGCCAGCAGTTACTCAGGACAGGGCGCTGGCTACACCTTC. Amino acid sequence: CASSYSGQGAGYTF.

V usage is TRBV5-8 and J usage is TRBJ1-1, with 9 bases identical to TRBD1. V was clipped by 4 bases and J by 2 bases; unmatched bases: 12. Germline V gene lookup returns CDR1 SGHTS and CDR2 YDEGEE. This CDR3 is 17 amino acids long. CDR3: CASSTTLQGAGNTEAFF. CDR3 DNA: TGTGCCAGCAGCACCACCTTACAGGGGGCCGGTAACACTGAAGCTTTCTTT.

The J gene is TRBJ1-1, the V gene TRBV5-6; D is uncertain. This CDR3 is 13 amino acids long. Germline CDR1 is SGHDT and CDR2 is YYEEEE. V gave up 4 bases and J gave up 1 base, with 8 bases separating them. CDR3 protein: CASSPDPNTEAFF. CDR3 nucleotide sequence: TGTGCCAGCAGCCCGGACCCGAACACTGAAGCTTTCTTT.

The V call is TRBV11-3, the J call TRBJ1-2; no firm D call. V dropped 4 bases and J dropped 4 bases, with 16 bases sitting between them. CDR3 size: 15 residues. CDR1 is SGHNT, CDR2 YENEEA, per germline. The CDR3 bases are TGTGCCAGCAGCTCCTGGGAAGGCGGCACCTATGGCTACACCTTC. As protein: CASSSWEGGTYGYTF.

This clone was counted only a few times. This rearrangement joins TRBV4-3 to TRBJ2-5; 8 bases are a match to TRBD1. From germline, CDR1 is LGHNA and CDR2 YSLEER. The CDR3 runs 14 residues. Trimming cost V 3 bases and J 0 bases; bases outside gene matches: 0. CDR3 nucleotide sequence: TGCGCCAGCAGCCAGGGACAGGACCAAGAGACCCAGTACTTC. Encoded protein: CASSQGQDQETQYF.